Each of the 14 T cell receptor beta chains below was sequenced from the same sample in a study of shared clonotypes between healthy human individuals. The table came from immunoSEQ multiplex PCR; TCRdb's copy has only in-frame clones and leaves some out. Of about 500,000 clones listed, about 74% are singletons. Source material: PBMCs. All receptors derive from a middle-aged woman in good health. Some clones in this sample may be carry-over from other donors' samples.

DNA of the CDR3: TGTGCCTGGAGTCACAACAGGGGCATCGCCGATGGCTACACCTTC. Translated: CAWSHNRGIADGYTF. The rearrangement links TRBV30 to TRBJ1-2; 7 bases are shared with TRBD1. Germline V gene data show CDR1 as GTSNPN and CDR2 as SVGIG (reference sequence). V lost 2 bases, J lost 6 bases, and 12 bases stayed unmatched. The CDR3 length is 15 residues.

The V gene is TRBV7-9, the J gene TRBJ2-7; 9 bases are a match to TRBD1. The CDR3 loop spans 14 amino acids. Germline V gives CDR1 SEHNR, CDR2 FQNEAQ (reference sequence). The V segment lost 5 bases and the J segment 7 bases; nucleotides outside the gene matches: 9. In DNA, the CDR3 is TGTGCCAGCAGCCGAGGACAGGGGATCCCGGAGCAGTACTTC. Amino acids: CASSRGQGIPEQYF.

This chain uses TRBV5-6 with TRBJ2-1; TRBD2 matches 8 bases. This CDR3 region has 16 residues. The ends lost 6 bases at V and 8 bases at J; junction bases unmatched: 16. Germline V gene sequence: CDR1 SGHDT, CDR2 YYEEEE. DNA of the CDR3: TGTGCCAGCACCTCGGACCAAGCGGGAGTTAGGTATGAGCAGTTCTTC. Translation: CASTSDQAGVRYEQFF.

The genes are TRBV30 and TRBJ2-4; TRBD1 is a possible D gene (6 bases). CDR1 is GTSNPN and CDR2 is SVGIG in the germline V gene (reference sequence). The CDR3 contains 14 residues. Trimming took off 7 bases at V and 5 bases at J, with 18 bases between the two ends. CDR3 in DNA: TGTGCCTCCGACAGGTGGACGTCGGAAAACATTCAGTACTTC. This encodes CASDRWTSENIQYF.

The V gene is TRBV11-3, the J gene TRBJ2-7, with D hard to call. The germline V gene has CDR1 SGHNT and CDR2 YENEEA. This CDR3 is 14 amino acids long. V was cut by 2 bases and J by 2 bases, with 10 bases left in between. CDR3: CASSLFPGAYEQYF. The CDR3 DNA is TGTGCCAGCAGCTTATTCCCAGGTGCCTACGAGCAGTACTTC.

This rearrangement joins TRBV7-2 to TRBJ1-5; D gene ambiguous. The V end lost 0 bases, the J end lost 6 bases, and 12 bases lay between the germline ends. The CDR3 is 15 residues long. CDR1 and CDR2 from the germline V gene are SGHTA and FQGNSA. DNA of the CDR3: TGTGCCAGCAGCTTAGCCGCTGGCCCTAGTCAGCCCCAGCATTTT. Its translation: CASSLAAGPSQPQHF.

The rearrangement links TRBV7-9 to TRBJ1-1; the D is unclear. Trimming stripped 1 base from V and 2 bases from J, with 11 bases between. In germline, CDR1 is SEHNR, CDR2 FQNEAQ (reference sequence). This CDR3 comprises 15 residues. The CDR3 bases are TGTGCCAGCAGCTTAGGATTCGGGGTAAACACTGAAGCTTTCTTT. This encodes CASSLGFGVNTEAFF. Full variable domain (remainder filled in from reference TRBV7-9 and TRBJ1-1): DTGVSQNPRHKITKRGQNVTFRCDPISEHNRLYWYRQTLGQGPEFLTYFQNEAQLEKSRLLSDRFSAERPKGSFSTLEIQRTEQGDSAMYLCASSLGFGVNTEAFFGQGTRLTVV.

The gene calls are TRBV28 and TRBJ1-1, with D unclear. The CDR3 is made up of 14 amino acids. Germline assignment: CDR1 MDHEN and CDR2 SYDVKM. V lost 3 bases, J lost 2 bases, and 10 bases lay in between. The CDR3 bases are TGTGCCAGCAGTTTTCTTAGGGAAAACACTGAAGCTTTCTTT. It encodes CASSFLRENTEAFF.

This clone occurred a few times. The V and J genes are TRBV30 and TRBJ2-7; 12 nucleotides line up with TRBD2. This CDR3 comprises 15 residues. The V gene's germline CDR1 is GTSNPN and CDR2 SVGIG (reference sequence). The trim removed 4 bases at V and 7 bases at J, leaving 11 bases unmatched. For the CDR3, the DNA is TGTGCCTGGAAGACTAGCGGGAGTGTTCATCGGGAGCAGTACTTC. Residues: CAWKTSGSVHREQYF.

The chain carries TRBV7-2 and TRBJ1-2; D remains ambiguous. The germline V and J ends were trimmed by 2 bases and 0 bases, with 16 bases remaining between them. Germline V gene sequence: CDR1 SGHTA, CDR2 FQGNSA. The length of the CDR3 is 17 residues. CDR3 loop: CASSLRAGRTANYGYTF. The DNA of the CDR3 is TGTGCCAGCAGCTTAAGAGCAGGACGAACTGCTAACTATGGCTACACCTTC. Based on the CDR3 plus reference TRBV7-2 and TRBJ1-2, the full variable domain is GAGVSQSPSNKVTEKGKDVELRCDPISGHTALYWYRQSLGQGLEFLIYFQGNSAPDKSGLPSDRFSAERTGGSVSTLTIQRTQQEDSAVYLCASSLRAGRTANYGYTFGSGTRLTVV.

The chain recombines TRBV5-4 with TRBJ1-1; possibly TRBD1 for D (6 bases). V was pared by 3 bases and J by 1 base, with 10 bases between. The CDR3 covers 14 residues. CDR1 SGHNT and CDR2 YYREEE come from the germline V gene (reference sequence). CDR3: CASSSGHQNTEAFF. CDR3 DNA: TGTGCCAGCAGCTCGGGACACCAGAACACTGAAGCTTTCTTT.

This rearrangement joins TRBV28 to TRBJ1-2; D is undetermined. The germline V gene encodes CDR1 MDHEN and CDR2 SYDVKM. This CDR3 comprises 13 residues. With 6 bases removed from V and 5 bases from J, the gap between germline ends came to 13 bases. The CDR3 region has the DNA TGTGCCAGCAGCTTAAACGGGATATATGGCTACACCTTC. Its translation is CASSLNGIYGYTF.

A remark on this clone: Only one base separates this from a far larger clonotype, so it likely reflects a read error. The rearrangement uses TRBV28 and TRBJ1-2; tentatively, D is TRBD1 (6 bases). The CDR3 loop spans 15 amino acids. The V end was cut by 5 bases, the J end by 7 bases, with 20 bases between. Germline CDR1 reads MDHEN; CDR2 reads SYDVKM. CDR3 sequence (DNA): TGTGCCAGCAGTCCTTCCGACGGGGACAACCCTGGCTACACCTTC. This sequence encodes CASSPSDGDNPGYTF.

The rearrangement uses TRBV6-1 and TRBJ2-2; possibly TRBD2 for D (6 bases). Between the trimmed V and J ends, which lost 1 base and 2 bases, there was a span of 8 bases. Germline V gene sequence: CDR1 MNHNS, CDR2 SASEGT. There are 15 residues in the CDR3. CDR3 residues: CASSEEGTNTGELFF. The CDR3 coding sequence is TGTGCCAGCAGTGAAGAGGGGACTAACACCGGGGAGCTGTTTTTT.